Described below is a single TCR beta chain sequence and its context. This record belongs to a study of T-cell reconstitution after alpha-beta-depleted transplantation in children. The CDR3 runs 15 residues. The J segment lost 6 bases and the V segment lost 2 bases, leaving 5 bases of the junction unmatched. Germline CDR1 and CDR2: MDHEN and SYDVKM. Unique molecular identifiers were built into the TCRbeta library. TCRdb used MiXCR to reprocess the PCR reads, holding one entry per CDR3 protein. The sample consists of nearly 400,000 distinct CDR3 sequences, 20% of them appearing once. The sequence derives from a human donor who donated a stem cell graft to a child with acute myeloid leukemia. The specimen comprised PBMCs from the stem cell graft donor, sampled from the stem cell graft. The J gene is TRBJ2-3, the V gene TRBV28, with 10 nucleotides matching TRBD2. CDR3 DNA: TGTGCCAGCAGTTTAGGAAGCGGGAGGGCGGATACGCAGTATTTT. This sequence encodes CASSLGSGRADTQYF. The entire variable domain, with the rest obtained from reference TRBV28 and TRBJ2-3, is as follows: DVKVTQSSRYLVKRTGEKVFLECVQDMDHENMFWYRQDPGLGLRLIYFSYDVKMKEKGDIPEGYSVSREKKERFSLILESASTNQTSMYLCASSLGSGRADTQYFGPGTRLTVL.